One TCR beta chain is described in this entry. What antigen it recognizes has not been identified. Within one base of it there is no much larger clone, and no base qualities were kept. The collaborating institutions used their own protocols to collect whole blood in K2EDTA tubes. For TCRbeta analysis, collaborator samples were shipped as frozen whole blood, as isolated PBMCs, or as DNA extracted from either sample type. TCRbeta CDR3 regions were amplified from genomic DNA by means of the immunoSEQ Assay, a bias-controlled multiplex PCR. The authors' analysis ran thus. The number of nucleated cells in each sample was estimated by amplification of reference gene primers within the assay. To quantify the absolute abundance of each unique TCRbeta CDR3 rearrangement, sequence reads were collapsed and filtered. Productive Simpson clonality was computed per sample as the square root of Simpson's diversity index over productive rearrangements. TCRdb limited this immuneACCESS table to in-frame rearrangements with V and J called. A share of clones is missing; checked studies link under half to unresolved V genes, and the rest is unexplained. V and J calls and clone size are as listed in that table; D and trimming were resolved from the DNA. In all, the sample holds approximately 75,000 clones, and around 84% of those were seen once. Approximately 20% of the sample is in the top ten clones.

This sample was included in a study of blood T cell repertoires in COVID-19 (dated by TCRdb to about 2020). Regarding the study in general: Samples covering the acute and convalescent phases of COVID-19 were provided by collaborators in the United States, Italy and Spain. The prospective study material was composed of cDNA or gDNA derived from T cells, B-cell-depleted T cells, or PBMCs. The dataset comprised deeply sampled blood TCRbeta repertoires from subjects exposed to, actively infected with, or recovered from COVID-19. The repertoires were released in a freely available public database intended as a resource for research on the immune response to SARS-CoV-2. Samples came from the ongoing ImmuneRACE study (first 160 participants) plus 1,254 subjects from 6 global collaborators. Nearly every sample came with metadata listing a de-identified subject ID, COVID-19 status, age in years and sex. Where available, HLA class I and class II types were taken from metadata supplied by the sample provider and were not determined by assay-based typing.

General study outcomes and caveats: Clinical and demographic metadata were provided uncurated, with the amount varying by source and participant.

The receptor was derived from a woman aged 45-65 years with acute or convalescent COVID-19. Sequencing was carried out using peripheral blood.

The DNA sequence is TGCAGTGCTAGTAATTTTGGACAGGGTGACTACGAGCAGTACTTC. This is translated as CSASNFGQGDYEQYF. Here the chain combines TRBV20-1 and TRBJ2-7; 8 junctional bases match TRBD1. Unmatched junction bases come to 10, with V trimmed by 3 bases and J by 3 bases. Taken from cysteine to phenylalanine, the CDR3 has 15 residues. CDR3 DNA only is kept here, 45 bases in frame from base 1. Per the germline V gene (reference sequence), DFQATT is the CDR1 and SNEGSKA is the CDR2.